This T cell receptor (beta chain) originates from a study of cytomegalovirus exposure and HLA in healthy donors. Points from the study as a whole: Accurate prediction of most subjects' HLA-A and HLA-B alleles from TCR beta sequences was reported. The productive fraction for most TCR beta V segments was about 87% or about 30% in an earlier analysis. CMV serostatus was the only immune exposure information that was available.

Details on this clone: The antigen remains unidentified. In the same sample, other DNA sequences code for this CDR3.

It was with 60 Vbeta and 13 Jbeta primers that the PCR ran. Data came from immunoSEQ multiplex PCR; TCRdb stores just in-frame clones and leaves some out. The data contain around 140,000 clones, about 80% of them singletons. The CDR3 is 13 amino acids. Germline V lookup: CDR1 SGHDT, CDR2 YYEEEE. The V gene lost 0 bases and the J gene lost 5 bases, with 9 bases spanning the gap. The donors, nominally healthy at sampling, likely had unrecorded immune exposures. The specimen sequenced was PBMCs. The chain couples TRBV5-6 to TRBJ2-7; no clear D gene. The origin of this receptor is a woman in her thirties or forties in good health and CMV-seropositive. The CDR3 DNA reads as TGTGCCAGCAGCTTGGTCGCACGGGACGAGCAGTACTTC. The encoded protein is CASSLVARDEQYF.